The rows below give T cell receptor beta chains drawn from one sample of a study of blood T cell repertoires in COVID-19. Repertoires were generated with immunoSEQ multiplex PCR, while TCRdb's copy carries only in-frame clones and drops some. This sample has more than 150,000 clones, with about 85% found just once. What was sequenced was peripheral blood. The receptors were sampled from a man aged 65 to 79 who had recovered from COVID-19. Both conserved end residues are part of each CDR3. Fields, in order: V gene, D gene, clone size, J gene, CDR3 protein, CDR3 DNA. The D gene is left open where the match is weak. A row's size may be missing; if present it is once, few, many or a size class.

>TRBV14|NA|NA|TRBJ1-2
CASSQESANYGYTF
TGTGCCAGCAGCCAAGAAAGCGCTAACTATGGCTACACCTTC
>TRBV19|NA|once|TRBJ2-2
CASSIAGSGELFF
TGTGCCAGTAGTATTGCAGGATCCGGGGAGCTGTTTTTT
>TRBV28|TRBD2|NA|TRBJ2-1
CASSPRGTSGSNEQFF
TGTGCCAGCAGTCCCCGTGGGACTAGCGGGAGCAATGAGCAGTTCTTC
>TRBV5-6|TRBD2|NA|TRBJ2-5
CASSLYPGRSQETQYF
TGTGCCAGCAGCTTGTATCCCGGGAGGAGTCAAGAGACCCAGTACTTC
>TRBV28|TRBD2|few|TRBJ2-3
CASSFALAGDVGDTQYF
TGTGCCAGCAGTTTCGCTCTAGCGGGAGATGTTGGAGATACGCAGTATTTT
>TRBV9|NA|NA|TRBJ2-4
CASSGGLGGKNIQYF
TGTGCCAGCAGCGGGGGTCTTGGAGGCAAAAACATTCAGTACTTC
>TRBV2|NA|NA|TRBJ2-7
CASCQVAVKLYF
TGTGCCAGCTGCCAAGTAGCAGTAAAGTTGTACTTC
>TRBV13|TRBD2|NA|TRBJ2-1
CASSGVGWGSGRIEQFF
TGTGCCAGCAGCGGAGTGGGGTGGGGTAGCGGGAGGATTGAGCAGTTCTTC
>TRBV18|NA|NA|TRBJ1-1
CASSPVRNTEAFF
TGTGCCAGCTCACCAGTGAGGAACACTGAAGCTTTCTTT
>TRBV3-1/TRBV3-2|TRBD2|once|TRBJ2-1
CASSQLAGDNEQFF
TGTGCCAGCAGCCAACTAGCGGGAGACAATGAGCAGTTCTTC
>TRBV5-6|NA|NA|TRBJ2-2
CASSSLRSRADGELFF
TGTGCCAGCAGCTCCCTACGTTCGAGAGCTGACGGGGAGCTGTTTTTT
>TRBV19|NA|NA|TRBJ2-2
CASRFGGVTNTGELFF
TGTGCCAGTAGATTTGGCGGAGTTACGAACACCGGGGAGCTGTTTTTT
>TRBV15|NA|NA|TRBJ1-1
CATSRDRGGGEAFF
TGTGCCACCAGCAGGGACAGAGGGGGTGGGGAAGCTTTCTTT
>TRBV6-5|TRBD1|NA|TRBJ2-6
CASRTGTGGANVLTF
TGTGCCAGCAGGACCGGGACAGGTGGGGCCAACGTCCTGACTTTC
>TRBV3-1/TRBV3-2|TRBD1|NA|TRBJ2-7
CASSLLGQGSYEQYF
TGTGCCAGCAGCCTCCTTGGACAGGGATCCTACGAGCAGTACTTC
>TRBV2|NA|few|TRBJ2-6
CASSYMSSGANVLTF
TGTGCCAGCAGTTATATGAGCTCTGGGGCCAACGTCCTGACTTTC
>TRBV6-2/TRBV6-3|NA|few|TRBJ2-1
CASSYSDRDTSYNEQFF
TGTGCCAGCAGTTACTCAGACAGAGACACCTCCTACAATGAGCAGTTCTTC
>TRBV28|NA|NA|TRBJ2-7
CASSLVQGTEQYF
TGTGCCAGCAGTTTAGTCCAGGGCACCGAGCAGTACTTC
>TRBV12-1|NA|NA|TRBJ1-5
CASSITPGNYYNQPQHF
TGTGCCAGCAGCATTACCCCAGGGAATTATTACAATCAGCCCCAGCATTTT
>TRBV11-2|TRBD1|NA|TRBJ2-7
CASSGQGAYEQYF
TGTGCCAGCAGCGGACAGGGGGCCTACGAGCAGTACTTC
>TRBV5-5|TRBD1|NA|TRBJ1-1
CASSSGTVTTEAFF
TGTGCCAGCAGCTCAGGGACAGTAACTACTGAAGCTTTCTTT
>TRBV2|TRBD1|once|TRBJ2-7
CASRHQGAGEQYF
TGTGCCAGCAGACACCAGGGGGCAGGGGAGCAGTACTTC
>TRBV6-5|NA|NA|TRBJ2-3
CASSPVSGSTDTQYF
TGTGCCAGCAGTCCCGTTAGCGGCAGCACAGATACGCAGTATTTT
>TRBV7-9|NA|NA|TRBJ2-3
CASSLEGSTDTQYF
TGTGCCAGCAGCTTAGAGGGGAGCACAGATACGCAGTATTTT
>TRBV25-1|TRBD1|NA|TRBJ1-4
CASSESPGQTNEKLFF
TGTGCCAGCAGTGAATCACCGGGACAGACGAATGAAAAACTGTTTTTT
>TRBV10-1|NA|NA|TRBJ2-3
CASSEPGVGTDTQYF
TGCGCCAGCAGTGAGCCGGGAGTAGGAACAGATACGCAGTATTTT
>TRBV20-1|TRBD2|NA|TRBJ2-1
CSASEPGTSGNSYNEQFF
TGCAGTGCTAGTGAACCCGGGACTAGCGGAAACTCCTACAATGAGCAGTTCTTC
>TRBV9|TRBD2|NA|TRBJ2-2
CASSVIPSGRGELFF
TGTGCCAGCAGCGTAATACCTAGCGGGAGAGGGGAGCTGTTTTTT
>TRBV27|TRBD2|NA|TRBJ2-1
CASTTSGRNNEQFF
TGTGCCAGTACAACTAGCGGGAGAAACAATGAGCAGTTCTTC
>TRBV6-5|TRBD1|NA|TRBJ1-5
CASSTHRGGQPQHF
TGTGCCAGCAGTACTCACAGGGGAGGCCAGCCCCAGCATTTT
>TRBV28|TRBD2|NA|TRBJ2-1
CASSIASAGDNEQFF
TGTGCCAGCAGTATTGCTAGCGCGGGGGACAATGAGCAGTTCTTC
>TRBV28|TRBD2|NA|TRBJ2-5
CASSTAGAGTNPAYF
TGTGCCAGCAGCACAGCGGGGGCAGGGACAAACCCGGCGTACTTC
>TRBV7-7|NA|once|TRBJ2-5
CASSPTGNRVGETQYF
TGTGCTAGCAGCCCCACAGGGAATAGGGTAGGAGAGACCCAGTACTTC
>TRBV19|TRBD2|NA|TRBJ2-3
CASSRLAAWDTQYF
TGTGCCAGTAGTAGACTAGCGGCCTGGGATACGCAGTATTTT
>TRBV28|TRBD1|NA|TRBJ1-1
CASSRQGWGEAFF
TGTGCCAGCAGCAGACAGGGATGGGGTGAAGCTTTCTTT
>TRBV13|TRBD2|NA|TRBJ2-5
CASSSRTSGNQETQYF
TGTGCCAGCAGCTCCCGGACTAGCGGGAACCAAGAGACCCAGTACTTC
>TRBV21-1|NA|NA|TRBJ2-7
CASSNPNWSGNSYEQYF
TGTGCCAGCAGCAACCCTAATTGGAGCGGCAACTCCTACGAGCAGTACTTC
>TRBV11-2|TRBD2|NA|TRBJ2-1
CASSPGSGRGNEQFF
TGTGCCAGCAGCCCCGGGAGCGGGAGAGGCAATGAGCAGTTCTTC
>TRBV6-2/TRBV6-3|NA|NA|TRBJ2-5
CASSRLETQYF
TGTGCCAGCAGTCGGTTGGAGACCCAGTACTTC
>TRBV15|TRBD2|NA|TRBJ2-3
CATSINGRVDTQYF
TGTGCCACCAGTATAAACGGGAGGGTAGATACGCAGTATTTT
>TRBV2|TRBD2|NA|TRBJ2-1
CASSDGTSGRGNEQFF
TGTGCCAGCAGTGATGGCACTAGCGGGAGGGGCAATGAGCAGTTCTTC
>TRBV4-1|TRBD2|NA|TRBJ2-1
CASSPGTSGSYNEQFF
TGCGCCAGCAGCCCCGGGACTAGCGGCTCCTACAATGAGCAGTTCTTC
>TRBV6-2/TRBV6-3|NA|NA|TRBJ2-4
CASSLRGGGMLDIQYF
TGTGCCAGCAGCCTTAGGGGGGGTGGGATGTTGGACATTCAGTACTTC
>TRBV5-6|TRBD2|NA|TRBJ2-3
CASSFATSGLTDTQYF
TGTGCCAGCAGCTTCGCCACTAGCGGACTCACAGATACGCAGTATTTT
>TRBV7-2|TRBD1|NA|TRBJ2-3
CASSMWDSSDTQYF
TGTGCCAGCAGCATGTGGGACAGCTCAGATACGCAGTATTTT
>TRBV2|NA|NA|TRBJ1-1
CASSEQRSNTEAFF
TGTGCCAGCAGTGAACAAAGGAGTAACACTGAAGCTTTCTTT
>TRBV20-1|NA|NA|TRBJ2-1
CSASPAAGPRNEQFF
TGCAGTGCTAGTCCGGCGGCGGGCCCTAGGAATGAGCAGTTCTTC
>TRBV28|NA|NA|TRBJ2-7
CASSFGQTYEQYF
TGTGCCAGCAGTTTCGGACAGACCTACGAGCAGTACTTC
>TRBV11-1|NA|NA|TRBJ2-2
CASSLSEGGTGELFF
TGTGCCAGCAGCTTAAGCGAAGGTGGCACCGGGGAGCTGTTTTTT
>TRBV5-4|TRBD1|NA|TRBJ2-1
CASRGTGAEQFF
TGTGCCAGCAGGGGGACAGGGGCTGAGCAGTTCTTC
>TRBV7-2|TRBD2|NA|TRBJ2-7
CASSLAGTSGTRSYEQYF
TGTGCCAGCAGCTTAGCGGGGACTAGCGGGACCAGATCCTACGAGCAGTACTTC
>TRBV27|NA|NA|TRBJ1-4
CASSIRANEKLFF
TGTGCCAGCAGTATTCGGGCTAATGAAAAACTGTTTTTT
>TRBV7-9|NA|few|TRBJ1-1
CASSPQAGRNTEAFF
TGTGCCAGCAGCCCCCAGGCTGGGAGGAACACTGAAGCTTTCTTT
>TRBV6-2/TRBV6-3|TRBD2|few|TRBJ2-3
CASSYPNPGLSTDTQYF
TGTGCCAGCAGTTACCCTAATCCGGGACTAAGCACAGATACGCAGTATTTT
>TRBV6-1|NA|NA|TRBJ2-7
CASSEQYYEQYF
TGTGCCAGCAGTGAACAGTACTACGAGCAGTACTTC
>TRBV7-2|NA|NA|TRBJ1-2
CASSNQRNGYTF
TGTGCCAGCAGCAACCAGAGGAATGGCTACACCTTC
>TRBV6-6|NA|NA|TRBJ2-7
CASRSLWHEQYF
TGTGCCAGCAGGTCACTATGGCACGAGCAGTACTTC